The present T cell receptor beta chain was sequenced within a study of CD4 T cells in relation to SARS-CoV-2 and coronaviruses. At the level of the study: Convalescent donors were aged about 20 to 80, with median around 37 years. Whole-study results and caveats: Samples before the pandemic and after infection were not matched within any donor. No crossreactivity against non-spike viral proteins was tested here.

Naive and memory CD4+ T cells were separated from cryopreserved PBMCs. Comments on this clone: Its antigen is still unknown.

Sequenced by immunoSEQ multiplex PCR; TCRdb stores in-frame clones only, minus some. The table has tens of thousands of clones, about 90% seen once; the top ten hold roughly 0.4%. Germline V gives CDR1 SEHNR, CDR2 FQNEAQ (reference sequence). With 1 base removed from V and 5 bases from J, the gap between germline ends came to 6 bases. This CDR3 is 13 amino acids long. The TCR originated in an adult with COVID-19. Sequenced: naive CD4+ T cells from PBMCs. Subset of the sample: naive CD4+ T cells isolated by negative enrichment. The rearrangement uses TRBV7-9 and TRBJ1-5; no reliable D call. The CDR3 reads CASSLGTYQPQHF. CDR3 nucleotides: TGTGCCAGCAGCTTAGGCACGTATCAGCCCCAGCATTTT.